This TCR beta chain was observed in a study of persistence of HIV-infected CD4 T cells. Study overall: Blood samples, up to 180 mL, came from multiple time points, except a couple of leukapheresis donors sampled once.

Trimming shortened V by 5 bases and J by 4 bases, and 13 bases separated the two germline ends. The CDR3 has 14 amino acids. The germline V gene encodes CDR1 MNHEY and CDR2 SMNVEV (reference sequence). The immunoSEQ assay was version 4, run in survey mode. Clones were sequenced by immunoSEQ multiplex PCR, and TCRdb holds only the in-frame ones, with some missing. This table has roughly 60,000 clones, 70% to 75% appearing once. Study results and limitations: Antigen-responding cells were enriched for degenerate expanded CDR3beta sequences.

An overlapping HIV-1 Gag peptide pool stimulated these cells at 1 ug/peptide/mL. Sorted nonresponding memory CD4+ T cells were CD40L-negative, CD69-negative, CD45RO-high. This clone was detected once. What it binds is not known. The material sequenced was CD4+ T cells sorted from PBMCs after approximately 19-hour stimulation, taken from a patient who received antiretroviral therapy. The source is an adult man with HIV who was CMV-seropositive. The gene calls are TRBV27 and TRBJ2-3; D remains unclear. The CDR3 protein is CASSPRLLPDTQYF. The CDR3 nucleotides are TGTGCCAGCAGTCCCAGACTTTTGCCAGATACGCAGTATTTT.